This TCR beta chain was captured in a study of T cells after yellow fever vaccination. Regarding the study as a whole: Most primary-vaccination clones recurred post-booster (around 95% CD4, about 87% CD8). Within FACS-sorted repertoires, abundant clonotypes contaminating from the bulk population could be present.

MiXCR, applied by TCRdb to the 5' RACE reads, yields one record per CDR3 protein. The sample has just under 600,000 distinct CDR3 sequences, less than 15% seen once. CDR1 is MNHNS and CDR2 is SASEGT in the germline V gene. The V end was cut by 6 bases, the J end by 4 bases, with 13 bases between. The CDR3 consists of 14 residues. A note on this clonotype: Its antigen is undetermined.

The rearrangement uses TRBV6-1 and TRBJ1-5, with no clear D. The specimen was PBMCs, collected on the day of the yellow fever booster vaccination. This TCR was sampled from a man under 40 who received the YFV17D yellow fever vaccine. In DNA form, the CDR3 reads TGTGCCAGCAGGGCTGGACGGTCTAATCAGCCCCAGCATTTT. Protein: CASRAGRSNQPQHF.